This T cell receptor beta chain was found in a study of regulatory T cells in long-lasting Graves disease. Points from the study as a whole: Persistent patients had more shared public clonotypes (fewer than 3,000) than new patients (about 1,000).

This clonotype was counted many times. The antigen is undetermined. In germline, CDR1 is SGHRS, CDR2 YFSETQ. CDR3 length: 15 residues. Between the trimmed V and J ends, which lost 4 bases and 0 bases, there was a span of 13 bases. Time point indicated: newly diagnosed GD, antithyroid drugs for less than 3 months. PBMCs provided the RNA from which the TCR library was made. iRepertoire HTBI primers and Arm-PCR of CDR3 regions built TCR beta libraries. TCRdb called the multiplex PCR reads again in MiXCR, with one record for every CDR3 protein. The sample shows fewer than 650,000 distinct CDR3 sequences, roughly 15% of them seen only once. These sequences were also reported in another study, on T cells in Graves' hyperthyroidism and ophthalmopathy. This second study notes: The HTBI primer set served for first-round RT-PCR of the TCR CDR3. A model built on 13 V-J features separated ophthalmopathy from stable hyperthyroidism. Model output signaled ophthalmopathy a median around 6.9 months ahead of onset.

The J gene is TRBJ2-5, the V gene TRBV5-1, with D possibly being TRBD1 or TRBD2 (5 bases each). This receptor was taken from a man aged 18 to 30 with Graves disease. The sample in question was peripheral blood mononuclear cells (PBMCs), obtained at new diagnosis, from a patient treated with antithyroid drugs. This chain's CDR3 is CASSQGPTYQETQYF. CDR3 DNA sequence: TGCGCCAGCAGCCAGGGACCGACGTACCAAGAGACCCAGTACTTC.